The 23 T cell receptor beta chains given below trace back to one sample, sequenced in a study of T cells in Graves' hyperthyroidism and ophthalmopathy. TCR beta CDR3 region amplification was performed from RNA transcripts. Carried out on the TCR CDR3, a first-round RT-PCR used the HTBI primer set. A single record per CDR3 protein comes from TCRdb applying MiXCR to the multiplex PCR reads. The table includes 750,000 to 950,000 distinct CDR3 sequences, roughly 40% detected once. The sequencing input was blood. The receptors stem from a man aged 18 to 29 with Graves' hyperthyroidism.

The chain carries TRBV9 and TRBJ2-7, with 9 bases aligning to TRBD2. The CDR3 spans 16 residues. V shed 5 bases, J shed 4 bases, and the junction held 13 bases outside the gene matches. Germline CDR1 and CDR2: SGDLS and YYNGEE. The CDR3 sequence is CASSTDRTSVTYEQYF. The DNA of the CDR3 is TGTGCCAGCAGTACCGACAGGACTAGCGTCACTTACGAGCAGTACTTC.

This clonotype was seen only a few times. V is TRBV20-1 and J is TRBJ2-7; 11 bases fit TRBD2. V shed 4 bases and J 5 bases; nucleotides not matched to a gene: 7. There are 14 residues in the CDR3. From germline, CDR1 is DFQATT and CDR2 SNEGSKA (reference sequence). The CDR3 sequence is CSAKGTSGSHEQYF. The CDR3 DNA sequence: TGCAGTGCTAAAGGTACTAGCGGGAGCCACGAGCAGTACTTC.

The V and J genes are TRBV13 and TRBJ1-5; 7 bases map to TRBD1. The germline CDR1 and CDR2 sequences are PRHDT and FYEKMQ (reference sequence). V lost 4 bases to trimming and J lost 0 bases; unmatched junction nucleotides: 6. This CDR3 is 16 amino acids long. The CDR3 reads CASSSGGTISNQPQHF. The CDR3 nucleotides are TGTGCCAGCAGCTCAGGGGGTACGATTAGCAATCAGCCCCAGCATTTT.

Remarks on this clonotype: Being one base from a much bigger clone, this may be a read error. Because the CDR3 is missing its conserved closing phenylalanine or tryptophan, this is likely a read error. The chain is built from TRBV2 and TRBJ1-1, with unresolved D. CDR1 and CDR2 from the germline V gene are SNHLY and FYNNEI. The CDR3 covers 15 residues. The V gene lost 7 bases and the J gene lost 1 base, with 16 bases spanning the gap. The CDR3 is CASTLRGRPNTEAFL. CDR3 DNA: TGTGCCAGCACTCTTAGAGGGAGGCCGAACACTGAAGCTTTCCTT.

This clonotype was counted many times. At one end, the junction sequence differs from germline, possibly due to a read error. The CDR3: CASSPTGGADTQYF. The CDR3, as DNA: TGTGCTAGCAGCCCTACGGGGGGGGCAGATACGCAGTATTTT. The rearrangement joins TRBV7-7 to TRBJ2-3; TRBD2 matches at 8 bases. This CDR3 has 14 amino acids. CDR1 SSHAT and CDR2 FNYEAQ come from the germline V gene (reference sequence).

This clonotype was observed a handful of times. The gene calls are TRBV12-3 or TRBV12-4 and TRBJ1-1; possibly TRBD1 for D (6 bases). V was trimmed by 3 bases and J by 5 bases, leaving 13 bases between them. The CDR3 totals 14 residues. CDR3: CASSLDVRGTEAFF. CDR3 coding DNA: TGTGCCAGCAGTTTGGATGTGAGGGGGACTGAAGCTTTCTTT.

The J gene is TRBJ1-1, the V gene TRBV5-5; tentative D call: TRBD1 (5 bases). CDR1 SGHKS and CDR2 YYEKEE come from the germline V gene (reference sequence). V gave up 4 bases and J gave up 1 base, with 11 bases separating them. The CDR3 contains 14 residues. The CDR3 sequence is CASSGSQGNTEAFF. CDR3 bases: TGTGCCAGCAGCGGGTCGCAGGGGAACACTGAAGCTTTCTTT.

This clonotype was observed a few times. Here the CDR3 DNA reads TGCAGTGCTAGTCGGTGGGGGGGCTTCAACTACGAGCAGTACTTC. Amino acids: CSASRWGGFNYEQYF. The V and J genes are TRBV20-1 and TRBJ2-7; D is perhaps TRBD2 (7 bases). V gave up 3 bases and J gave up 3 bases, with 18 bases separating them. Germline loops: CDR1 DFQATT, CDR2 SNEGSKA (reference sequence). CDR3 length: 15 amino acids.

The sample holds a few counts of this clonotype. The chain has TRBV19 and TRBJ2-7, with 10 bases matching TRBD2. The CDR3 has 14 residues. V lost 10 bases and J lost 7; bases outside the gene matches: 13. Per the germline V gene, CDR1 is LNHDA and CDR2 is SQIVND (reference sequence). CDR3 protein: CATSGASGREEQYF. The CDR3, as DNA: TGTGCCACCTCTGGGGCTAGCGGGAGAGAAGAGCAGTACTTC.

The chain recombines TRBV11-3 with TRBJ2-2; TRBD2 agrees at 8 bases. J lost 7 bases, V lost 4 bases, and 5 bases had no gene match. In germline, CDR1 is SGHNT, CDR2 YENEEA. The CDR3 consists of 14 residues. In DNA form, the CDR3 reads TGTGCCAGCAGCTCGAGCGGGGGCAGCGGGGAGCTGTTTTTT. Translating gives CASSSSGGSGELFF.

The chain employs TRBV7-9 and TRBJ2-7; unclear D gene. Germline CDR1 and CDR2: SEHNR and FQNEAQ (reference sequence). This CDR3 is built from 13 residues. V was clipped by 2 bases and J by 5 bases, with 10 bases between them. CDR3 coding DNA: TGTGCCAGCAGCTTAATCCTCCCGGACGAGCAGTACTTC. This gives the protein CASSLILPDEQYF.

The CDR3 sequence: CASSSLKSEQYF. The CDR3 nucleotides read TGTGCCAGCAGTTCCCTAAAGTCCGAGCAGTACTTC. The chain joins TRBV6-6 to TRBJ2-7; D ambiguous. In germline, CDR1 is MNHNY, CDR2 SVGAGI (reference sequence). This CDR3 is built from 12 residues. Trimming pared 4 bases from V and 6 bases from J, leaving 10 bases between.

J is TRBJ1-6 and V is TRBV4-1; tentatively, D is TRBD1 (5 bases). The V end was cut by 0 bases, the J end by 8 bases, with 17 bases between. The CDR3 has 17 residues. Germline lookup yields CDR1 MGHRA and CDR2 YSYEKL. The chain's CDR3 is CASSQDPAGGKDSPLHF. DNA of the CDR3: TGCGCCAGCAGCCAAGATCCAGCTGGGGGTAAGGATTCACCCCTCCACTTT.

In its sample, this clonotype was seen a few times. The chain's CDR3 is CASSSSAARGTEAFF. Here the CDR3 DNA reads TGTGCCAGCTCGTCCTCAGCGGCGCGTGGCACTGAAGCTTTCTTT. This chain joins TRBV25-1 and TRBJ1-1; D is undetermined. Germline lookup yields CDR1 MGHDK and CDR2 SYGVNS. The CDR3 has 15 residues. V was pared by 8 bases and J by 4 bases, with 20 bases between.

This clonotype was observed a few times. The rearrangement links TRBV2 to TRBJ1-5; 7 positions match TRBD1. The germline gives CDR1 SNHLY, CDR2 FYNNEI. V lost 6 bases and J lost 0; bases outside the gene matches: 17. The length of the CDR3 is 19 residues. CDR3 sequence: CASRRGQPMINYSNQPQHF. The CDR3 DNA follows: TGTGCCAGCAGGCGGGGACAGCCAATGATTAATTATAGCAATCAGCCCCAGCATTTT.

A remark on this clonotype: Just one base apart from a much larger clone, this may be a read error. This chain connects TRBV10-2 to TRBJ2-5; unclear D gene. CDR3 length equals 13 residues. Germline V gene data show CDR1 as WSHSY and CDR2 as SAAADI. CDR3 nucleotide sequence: TGCGCCGGCAGTGACCACTCGGAAGAGACCCAGTACTTC. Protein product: CAGSDHSEETQYF.

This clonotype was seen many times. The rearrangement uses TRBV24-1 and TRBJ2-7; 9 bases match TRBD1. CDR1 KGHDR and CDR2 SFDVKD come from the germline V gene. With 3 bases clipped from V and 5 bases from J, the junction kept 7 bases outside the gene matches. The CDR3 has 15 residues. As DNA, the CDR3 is TGTGCCACCAGTGATCCGGGACAGGGAAATAACGAGCAGTACTTC. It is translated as CATSDPGQGNNEQYF.

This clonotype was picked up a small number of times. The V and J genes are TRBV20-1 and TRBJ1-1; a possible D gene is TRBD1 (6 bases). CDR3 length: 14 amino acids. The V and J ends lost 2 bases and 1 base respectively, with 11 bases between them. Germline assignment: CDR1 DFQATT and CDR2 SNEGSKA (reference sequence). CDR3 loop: CSARKGQQNTEAFF. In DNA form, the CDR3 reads TGCAGTGCTAGAAAAGGACAGCAGAACACTGAAGCTTTCTTT.

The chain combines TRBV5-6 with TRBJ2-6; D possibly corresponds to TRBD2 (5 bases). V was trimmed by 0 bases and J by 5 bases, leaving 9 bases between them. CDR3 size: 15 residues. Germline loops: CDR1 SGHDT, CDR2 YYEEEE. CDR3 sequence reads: CASSLGGRRANVLTF. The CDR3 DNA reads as TGTGCCAGCAGCTTGGGAGGGAGAAGGGCCAACGTCCTGACTTTC.

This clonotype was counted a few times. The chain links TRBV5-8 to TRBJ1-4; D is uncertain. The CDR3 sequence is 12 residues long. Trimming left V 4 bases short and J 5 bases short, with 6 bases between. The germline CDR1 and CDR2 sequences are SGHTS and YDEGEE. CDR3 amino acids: CASSQPNEKLFF. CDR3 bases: TGTGCCAGCAGCCAACCGAATGAAAAACTGTTTTTT.

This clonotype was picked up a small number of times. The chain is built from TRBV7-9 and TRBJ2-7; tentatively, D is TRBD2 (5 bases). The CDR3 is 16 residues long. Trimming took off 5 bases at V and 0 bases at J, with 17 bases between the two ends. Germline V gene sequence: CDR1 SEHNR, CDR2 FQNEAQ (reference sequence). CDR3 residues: CASSPRDGVDSYEQYF. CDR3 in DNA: TGTGCCAGCAGCCCACGGGATGGAGTCGACTCCTACGAGCAGTACTTC.

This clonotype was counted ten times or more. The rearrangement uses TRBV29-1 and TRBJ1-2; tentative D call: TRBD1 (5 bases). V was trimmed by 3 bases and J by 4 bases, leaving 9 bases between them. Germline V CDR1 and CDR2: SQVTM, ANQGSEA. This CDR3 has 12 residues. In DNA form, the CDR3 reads TGCAGCGTTGATGGGGGAGTCTATGGCTACACCTTC. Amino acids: CSVDGGVYGYTF.

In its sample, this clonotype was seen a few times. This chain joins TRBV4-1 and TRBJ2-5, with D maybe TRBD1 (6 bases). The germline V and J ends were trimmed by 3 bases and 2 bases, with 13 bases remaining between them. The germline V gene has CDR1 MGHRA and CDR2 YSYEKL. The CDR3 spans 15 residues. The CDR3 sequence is CASSQRRDIQETQYF. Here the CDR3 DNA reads TGCGCCAGCAGCCAGCGCCGGGACATTCAAGAGACCCAGTACTTC.